Sequencing of this T cell receptor beta chain was carried out in a study of molecular identifiers for immune sequencing clone quantification. Previously published methods and listed TCR primers were used for the bulk TCR libraries. TCRdb used MiXCR to reprocess the PCR reads, holding one entry per CDR3 protein. In the table there are about 640,000 distinct CDR3 sequences, about 20% of which are singletons. Notes on the study in general: Detection of one spiked Jurkat cell's TCR RNA reportedly worked in 1 million or so naive cells.

Germline CDR1 and CDR2: LGHNA and YNFKEQ. V was clipped by 2 bases and J by 4 bases; unmatched bases: 3. CDR3 length: 15 residues. Sequencing libraries of naive CD8 cells derived from approximately 20,000 to 1,000,000 sorted cells with 10%, 30% or 50% RNA. For naive CD8 T cells, sorting used the CD8+CD4-CCR7+CD45RA+ phenotype. This clonotype was seen at least ten times. Its target is unknown. The sample taken for sequencing was naive CD8+ T cells from blood, with Jurkat cell RNA spiked in. Subset in this sample: FACS-sorted CD8+CD4-CCR7+CD45RA+ naive T cells. This receptor was obtained from a human donor in good health. Some libraries in this study had Jurkat cell RNA spiked in. The chain carries TRBV4-2 and TRBJ2-7; TRBD1 aligns across 12 bases. The CDR3 DNA sequence: TGTGCCAGCAGCCAACCGGGACAGGGGGCTTACGAGCAGTACTTC. Amino acid sequence: CASSQPGQGAYEQYF.